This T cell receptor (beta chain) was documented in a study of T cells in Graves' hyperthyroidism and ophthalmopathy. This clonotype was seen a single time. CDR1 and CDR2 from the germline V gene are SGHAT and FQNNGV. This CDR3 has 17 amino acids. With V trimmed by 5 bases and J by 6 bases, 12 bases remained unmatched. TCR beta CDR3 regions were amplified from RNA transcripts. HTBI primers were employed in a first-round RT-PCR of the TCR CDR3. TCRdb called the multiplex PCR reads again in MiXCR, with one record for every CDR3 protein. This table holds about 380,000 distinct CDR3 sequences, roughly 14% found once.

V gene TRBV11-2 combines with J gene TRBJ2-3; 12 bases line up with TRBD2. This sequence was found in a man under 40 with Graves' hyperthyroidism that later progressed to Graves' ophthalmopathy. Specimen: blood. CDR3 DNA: TGTGCCAGCAGCCGCCGGACTAGCGGGGCCATATCGGATACGCAGTATTTT. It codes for CASSRRTSGAISDTQYF.